Listed here are 18 T cell receptor beta chains from one sample, sequenced in a study of identical twins. In TCRdb, the 5' RACE reads were re-called with MiXCR into one record per CDR3 protein. The sample lists 420,000 or so distinct CDR3 sequences, under 20% occurring once. Sequencing input: naive T cells sorted from blood. Receptors were obtained from a man aged 45 to 65 in good health.

This clonotype was recorded a few times. As DNA, the CDR3 is TGTGCCGTATCCCGGGACTCAGACGGGGAGCTGTTTTTT. Translation: CAVSRDSDGELFF. This sequence joins TRBV6-4 and TRBJ2-2; D perhaps matches TRBD2 (6 bases). The length of the CDR3 is 13 residues. Germline assignment: CDR1 MRHNA and CDR2 SNTAGT. V lost 11 bases to trimming and J lost 7 bases, with 17 bases between them.

The chain uses TRBV7-2 and TRBJ2-7; no reliable D call. V was cut by 5 bases and J by 1 base, with 12 bases left in between. CDR3 length: 14 amino acids. In germline, CDR1 is SGHTA, CDR2 FQGNSA. The CDR3 sequence: CASSPNRASYEQYF. CDR3 bases: TGTGCCAGCAGCCCGAATCGGGCTTCCTACGAGCAGTACTTC.

This rearrangement joins TRBV2 to TRBJ2-6, with 7 positions matching TRBD1. The V gene end was trimmed by 4 bases and the J gene end by 6 bases; junction bases not matched to a gene: 15. The CDR3 extends over 18 amino acids. Germline V gene lookup returns CDR1 SNHLY and CDR2 FYNNEI. The CDR3 DNA follows: TGTGCCAGCAGTGTTGGGGAGATAGACAGGGTATTGGCCAACGTCCTGACTTTC. Translation: CASSVGEIDRVLANVLTF. Complete variable domain (other parts from reference TRBV2 and TRBJ2-6): EPEVTQTPSHQVTQMGQEVILRCVPISNHLYFYWYRQILGQKVEFLVSFYNNEISEKSEIFDDQFSVERPDGSNFTLKIRSTKLEDSAMYFCASSVGEIDRVLANVLTFGAGSRLTVL.

The genes are TRBV27 and TRBJ1-2, with D uncertain. The CDR3 consists of 14 residues. Trimming stripped 2 bases from V and 1 base from J, with 8 bases between. CDR1 is MNHEY, CDR2 SMNVEV, per germline (reference sequence). The CDR3 loop is CASSLTQVNYGYTF. CDR3 nucleotides: TGTGCCAGCAGTTTAACCCAGGTTAACTATGGCTACACCTTC.

The chain uses TRBV27 and TRBJ2-7; D is possibly TRBD2 (5 bases). This CDR3 comprises 11 residues. The germline V gene encodes CDR1 MNHEY and CDR2 SMNVEV (reference sequence). The V end lost 7 bases, the J end lost 5 bases, and 9 bases lay between the germline ends. As DNA, the CDR3 is TGTGCCAGCACCTACGGGAACGAGCAGTACTTC. It is translated as CASTYGNEQYF.

The rearrangement links TRBV19 to TRBJ2-5; perhaps D is TRBD1 or TRBD2 (5 bases each). The V gene lost 9 bases and the J gene lost 4 bases, with 18 bases spanning the gap. Germline lookup yields CDR1 LNHDA and CDR2 SQIVND (reference sequence). The CDR3 runs to 14 residues. The CDR3 spells CASGQRGLRETQYF. The CDR3 DNA reads TGTGCCAGCGGTCAGAGGGGCCTCCGAGAGACCCAGTACTTC.

This clonotype was seen a handful of times. The V and J genes are TRBV15 and TRBJ2-7, with D possibly matching TRBD2 (6 bases). Germline CDR1 and CDR2: LNHNV and YYDKDF (reference sequence). The CDR3 is 16 amino acids. With 1 base removed from V and 5 bases from J, the gap between germline ends came to 18 bases. The CDR3, as DNA: TGTGCCACCAGCAGAGCCCTTAGGCGGGGTGTCGACGAGCAGTACTTC. Protein product: CATSRALRRGVDEQYF.

This clonotype appeared a few times. The genes are TRBV11-2 and TRBJ2-3, with 12 bases matching TRBD2. Trimming took 0 bases from V and 4 from J; bases not matched to a gene: 11. Germline V gene lookup returns CDR1 SGHAT and CDR2 FQNNGV. The CDR3 is made up of 19 amino acids. CDR3 sequence: CASSLEKASGRALADTQYF. DNA for the CDR3: TGTGCCAGCAGCTTAGAAAAGGCTAGCGGGAGGGCCCTGGCAGATACGCAGTATTTT.

The chain is built from TRBV7-6 and TRBJ2-1; TRBD1 matches 8 bases. The germline V gene encodes CDR1 SGHVS and CDR2 FNYEAQ. This CDR3 has 17 amino acids. The junction had 14 bases not matched to a gene; V was cut back by 5 bases and J by 5 bases. The CDR3, as DNA: TGTGCCAGCAGCCATGGACAGGGAGGCGGATTAGACAATGAGCAGTTCTTC. Encoded protein: CASSHGQGGGLDNEQFF.

Here the CDR3 DNA reads TGTGCCATCTCCAGGGGAGGCGAGCAGTACTTC. It encodes CAISRGGEQYF. The rearrangement joins TRBV10-3 to TRBJ2-7; TRBD1 or TRBD2 may be the D gene (6 bases each). This CDR3 is 11 amino acids long. In germline, CDR1 is ENHRY, CDR2 SYGVKD. V lost 8 bases and J 6 bases, leaving 11 bases between the germline ends.

Only a few counts were recorded for this clonotype. The J gene is TRBJ2-7, the V gene TRBV7-2; 9 bases align to TRBD1. The germline V gene has CDR1 SGHTA and CDR2 FQGNSA. This CDR3 region has 15 residues. V trimming: 5 bases; J trimming: 2 bases; junction bases outside the gene matches: 7. CDR3 protein: CASSPYYRGPYEQYF. Written as DNA, the CDR3 is TGTGCCAGCAGCCCTTATTACAGGGGGCCCTACGAGCAGTACTTC.

Many counts were recorded for this clonotype. CDR3: CASSLGLALEQFF. CDR3 bases: TGTGCCAGCAGCTTAGGACTAGCGCTTGAGCAGTTCTTC. The chain combines TRBV7-2 with TRBJ2-1; 8 bases map to TRBD2. With 1 base clipped from V and 9 bases from J, the junction kept 2 bases outside the gene matches. The CDR3 totals 13 residues. Germline CDR1 and CDR2: SGHTA and FQGNSA.

This chain links TRBV30 with TRBJ2-5; the D gene is possibly TRBD2 (5 bases). Looked up from germline, CDR1 is GTSNPN and CDR2 is SVGIG (reference sequence). Trimming shortened V by 3 bases and J by 0 bases, and 11 bases separated the two germline ends. The CDR3 spans 14 residues. The CDR3 here is CAWSPGRDQETQYF. The CDR3 DNA reads TGTGCCTGGAGCCCTGGGCGGGACCAAGAGACCCAGTACTTC.

This clonotype was seen a handful of times. The chain has TRBV6-6 and TRBJ1-2; D perhaps matches TRBD1 (5 bases). The V gene's germline CDR1 is MNHNY and CDR2 SVGAGI (reference sequence). Trimming took 7 bases from V and 1 from J, leaving 10 bases between them. CDR3 length: 13 residues. The CDR3 DNA reads TGTGCCAGCAAGCAGGGCGTTAACTATGGCTACACCTTC. This translates into CASKQGVNYGYTF.

The V and J genes are TRBV3-1 and TRBJ2-5; 7 nucleotides align to TRBD2. CDR3 length: 16 amino acids. Trimming removed 3 bases from V and 1 base from J; junction bases left unmatched: 8. Germline CDR1 and CDR2: LGHDT and YNNKEL (reference sequence). CDR3 sequence: CASSQPTSYSQETQYF. CDR3 DNA sequence: TGTGCCAGCAGCCAGCCGACTAGCTACTCCCAAGAGACCCAGTACTTC.

CDR3 coding DNA: TGTGCCAGCTCACCACCGGGTAGAGTGGACTATAATTCACCCCTCCACTTT. This codes for CASSPPGRVDYNSPLHF. J is TRBJ1-6 and V is TRBV18; no clear D. V lost 0 bases to trimming and J lost 3 bases, with 12 bases between them. CDR1 is KGHSH and CDR2 is LQKENI in the germline V gene. The CDR3 is made up of 17 amino acids.

This clonotype was counted many times. The chain combines TRBV10-2 with TRBJ2-1; no clear D gene. With 1 base removed from V and 5 bases from J, the gap between germline ends came to 6 bases. The CDR3 contains 13 residues. Germline loops: CDR1 WSHSY, CDR2 SAAADI. The CDR3 DNA sequence: TGCGCCAGCAGTGAGTACTCAGACAATGAGCAGTTCTTC. The encoded protein is CASSEYSDNEQFF.

This sequence joins TRBV4-2 and TRBJ2-3; 8 bases fit TRBD2. V trimming: 8 bases; J trimming: 3 bases; junction bases outside the gene matches: 13. CDR1 and CDR2 from the germline V gene are LGHNA and YNFKEQ. The CDR3 totals 16 residues. CDR3 protein: CASAPRTGGLTDTQYF. As DNA, the CDR3 is TGTGCCAGCGCCCCCCGGACGGGGGGGTTGACAGATACGCAGTATTTT.